This T cell receptor beta chain stems from a study of post-analysis software for immune sequencing data. On the study more broadly: Some patients lacked subtype; others had relapsing-remitting, secondary progressive or progressive-relapsing disease.

Remarks on this clonotype: Its antigen remains unknown.

Study observations and caveats: In patients, about five TRBV segments were more frequent than in controls, with TRBV5-6, TRBV5-1 and TRBV20-1 among them. Under the F measure, samples that were prepared in one batch clustered strongly together.

Tagging with unique molecular identifiers was a feature of the TCR beta cDNA libraries. Input of roughly 0.85 to 11 million T cells yielded roughly 0.5 million cDNA molecules. TCRdb passed the PCR reads through MiXCR, listing each CDR3 protein once. Here the sample spans roughly 650,000 distinct CDR3 sequences, approximately 60% being singletons. The germline gives CDR1 SGHVS, CDR2 FNYEAQ. This CDR3 contains 13 residues. This chain uses TRBV7-6 with TRBJ2-1; D may be TRBD2 (5 bases). The J call may be mistaken, given a closer DNA end match to TRBJ2-7. The sequenced sample was blood. This TCR derives from a girl aged 2 to 10 with multiple sclerosis. CDR3 sequence: CAIARAEYEEQYF. Here the CDR3 DNA reads TGTGCCATCGCGAGGGCGGAGTACGAGGAGCAGTACTTC.